This T cell receptor (beta chain) was obtained from a study of OX40 agonist ivuxolimab in advanced cancers. Regarding this clone: The target antigen is unknown.

The CDR3 is made up of 13 amino acids. Per the germline V gene, CDR1 is WNHNN and CDR2 is SYGVQD (reference sequence). Trimming cost V 4 bases and J 7 bases, with 11 bases left between them. Some clones are missing from TCRdb's copy, which holds only in-frame ones; the method was immunoSEQ multiplex PCR. Altogether 65,000 to 80,000 clones are present, 89% being singletons, with the ten largest covering over 0.35%. Regarding the study as a whole: Low normalized T-cell clonal expansion was also seen in some nonresponders.

A history of autoimmune disease or systemic immunosuppression excluded patients. The chain joins TRBV10-1 to TRBJ1-5; D possibly corresponds to TRBD1 (6 bases). The starting material was CD4+ or CD8+ T cells sorted from blood, obtained in a trial of the OX40 agonist ivuxolimab. The clonotype comes from an adult with an advanced solid tumor such as melanoma, head and neck, liver or kidney cancer. CDR3 sequence reads: CASSGDTRQPQHF. The CDR3 nucleotides read TGCGCCAGCAGTGGGGACACACGCCAGCCCCAGCATTTT.